This section outlines one T cell receptor beta chain sequence together with its context. This sample was taken from a study of blood T cell repertoires in COVID-19. Background on the study: PBMCs, B-cell-depleted T cells, or T cells were the source of the cDNA or gDNA that made up the material.

In the source study's methods: Amplification of reference gene primers provided the estimated nucleated cell counts. Profiling relied on immunoSEQ multiplex PCR, and the TCRdb table lists in-frame clones only, not all of them. V and J calls and clone size are as listed in that table; D and trimming were resolved from the DNA. The sample lists a few hundred thousand clones, 85% to 90% seen once, with under 3% in the top ten. CDR1 KGHSH and CDR2 LQKENI come from the germline V gene. The V gene end was trimmed by 3 bases and the J gene end by 2 bases; junction bases not matched to a gene: 6. The CDR3 totals 15 residues. Participants spanned ages about 18 to 100 years and resided in roughly 22 US areas.

The chain joins TRBV18 to TRBJ2-7; 8 nucleotides match TRBD1. This TCR came from a woman younger than 35 who had recovered from COVID-19. Sequences were obtained from PBMCs or T cells enriched from blood (not recorded which). CDR3 residues: CASSPGQGSPYEQYF. Here the CDR3 DNA reads TGTGCCAGCTCACCCGGACAGGGTTCACCCTACGAGCAGTACTTC. The variable domain in full, completed from reference TRBV18 and TRBJ2-7, reads NAGVMQNPRHLVRRRGQEARLRCSPMKGHSHVYWYRQLPEEGLKFMVYLQKENIIDESGMPKERFSAEFPKEGPSILRIQQVVRGDSAAYFCASSPGQGSPYEQYFGPGTRLTVT.